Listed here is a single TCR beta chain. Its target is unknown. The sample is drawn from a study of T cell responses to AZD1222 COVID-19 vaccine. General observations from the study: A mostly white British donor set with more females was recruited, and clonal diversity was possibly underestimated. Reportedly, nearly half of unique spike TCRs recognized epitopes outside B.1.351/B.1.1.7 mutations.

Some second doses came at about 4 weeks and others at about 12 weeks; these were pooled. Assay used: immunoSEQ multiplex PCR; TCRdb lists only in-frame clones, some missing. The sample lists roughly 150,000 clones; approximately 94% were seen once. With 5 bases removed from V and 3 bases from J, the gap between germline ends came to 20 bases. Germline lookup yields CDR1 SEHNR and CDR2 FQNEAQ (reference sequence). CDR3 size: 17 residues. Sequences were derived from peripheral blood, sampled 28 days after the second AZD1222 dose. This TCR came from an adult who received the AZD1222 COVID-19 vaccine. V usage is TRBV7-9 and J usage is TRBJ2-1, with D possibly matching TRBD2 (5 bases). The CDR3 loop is CASSPSRGGSVYNEQFF. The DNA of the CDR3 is TGTGCCAGCAGCCCCAGCCGAGGCGGGTCGGTCTACAATGAGCAGTTCTTC.